The T cell receptor beta chain under discussion was sequenced for a study of glioma-infiltrating T cells. Findings and caveats of the study: CDR3 overlap between tissue and blood was very small. Non-neoplastic patients had below-expected tissue-blood divergence, while all gliomas exceeded expectation.

Amplification of TCR alpha and beta CDR3 regions from RNA used iRepertoire nested multiplex PCR. Tissue mRNA or PBMC total RNA, roughly 90-450 ng, went into one-step reverse transcription and amplification. TCRdb called the multiplex PCR reads again in MiXCR, with one record for every CDR3 protein. The table shows 150,000 to 200,000 distinct CDR3 sequences, with approximately 30% occurring only once. The V and J ends lost 2 bases and 2 bases respectively, with 9 bases between them. CDR1 MNHNY and CDR2 SVGAGI come from the germline V gene (reference sequence). The CDR3 has 14 amino acids. This clonotype showed up many times. Its target is not known.

The TCR originated in a human donor with low-grade glioma or glioblastoma, undergoing nonglioma brain surgery, or in good health (not recorded which). Sequenced sample: glioma tissue, nonneoplastic brain tissue, or PBMCs (not recorded which). The rearrangement links TRBV6-6 to TRBJ2-5; D is undetermined. The CDR3 bases are TGTGCCAGCAGTTACCCCGGGCTTCAAGAGACCCAGTACTTC. The encoded protein is CASSYPGLQETQYF.